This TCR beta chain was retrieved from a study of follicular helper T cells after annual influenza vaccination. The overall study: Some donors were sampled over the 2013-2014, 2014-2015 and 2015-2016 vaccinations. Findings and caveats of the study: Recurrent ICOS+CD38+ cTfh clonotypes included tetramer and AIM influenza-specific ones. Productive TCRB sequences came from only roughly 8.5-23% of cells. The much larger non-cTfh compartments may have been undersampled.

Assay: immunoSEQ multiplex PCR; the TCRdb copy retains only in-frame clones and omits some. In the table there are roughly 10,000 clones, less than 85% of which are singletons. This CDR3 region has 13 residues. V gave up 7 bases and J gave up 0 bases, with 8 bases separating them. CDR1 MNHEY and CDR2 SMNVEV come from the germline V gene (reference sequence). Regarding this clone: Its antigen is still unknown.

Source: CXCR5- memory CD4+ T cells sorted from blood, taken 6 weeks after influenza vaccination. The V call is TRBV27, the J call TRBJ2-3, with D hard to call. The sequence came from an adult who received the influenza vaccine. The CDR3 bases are TGTGCCAGCACTCGTATTAGCACAGATACGCAGTATTTT. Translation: CASTRISTDTQYF.